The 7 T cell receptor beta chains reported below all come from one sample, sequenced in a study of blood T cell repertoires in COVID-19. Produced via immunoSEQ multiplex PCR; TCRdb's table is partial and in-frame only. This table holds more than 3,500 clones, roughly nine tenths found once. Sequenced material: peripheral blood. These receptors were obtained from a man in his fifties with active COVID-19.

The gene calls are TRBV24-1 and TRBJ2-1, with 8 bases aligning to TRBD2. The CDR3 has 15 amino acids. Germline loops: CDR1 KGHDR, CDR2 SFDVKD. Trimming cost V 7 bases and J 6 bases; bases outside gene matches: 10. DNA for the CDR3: TGTGCCACCAGCAGCGGGACTAGGCTCGGCAATGAGCAGTTCTTC. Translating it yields CATSSGTRLGNEQFF.

In DNA form, the CDR3 reads TGTGCCAGCTCGGGACAGGGGCGCGGCTACACCTTC. It yields the protein CASSGQGRGYTF. The rearrangement joins TRBV7-9 to TRBJ1-2, with 10 bases matching TRBD1. The CDR3 has 12 residues. Trimming took 8 bases from V and 8 from J; bases not matched to a gene: 5. From germline, CDR1 is SEHNR and CDR2 FQNEAQ (reference sequence). Looking up the rest from reference TRBV7-9 and TRBJ1-2 gives the full variable domain: DTGVSQNPRHKITKRGQNVTFRCDPISEHNRLYWYRQTLGQGPEFLTYFQNEAQLEKSRLLSDRFSAERPKGSFSTLEIQRTEQGDSAMYLCASSGQGRGYTFGSGTRLTVV.

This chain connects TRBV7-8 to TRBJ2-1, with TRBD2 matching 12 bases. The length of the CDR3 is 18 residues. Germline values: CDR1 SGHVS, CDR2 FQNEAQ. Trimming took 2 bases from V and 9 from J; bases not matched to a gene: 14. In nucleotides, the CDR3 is TGTGCCAGCAGCTTACCCAGACGACTAGCGGGAGTCTGGAGTGAGCAGTTCTTC. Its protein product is CASSLPRRLAGVWSEQFF.

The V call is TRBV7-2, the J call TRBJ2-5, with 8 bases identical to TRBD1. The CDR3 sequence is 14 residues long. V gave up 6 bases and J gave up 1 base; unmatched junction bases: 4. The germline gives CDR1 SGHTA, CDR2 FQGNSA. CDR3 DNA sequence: TGTGCCAGCAGGCTAGACAGGGGCCAAGAGACCCAGTACTTC. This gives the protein CASRLDRGQETQYF.

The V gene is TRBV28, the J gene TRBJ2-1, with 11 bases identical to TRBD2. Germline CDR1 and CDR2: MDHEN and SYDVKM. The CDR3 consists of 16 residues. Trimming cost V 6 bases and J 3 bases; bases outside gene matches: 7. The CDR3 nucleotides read TGTGCCAGCAGAGCCGGGACTAGCGGTTTCTACAATGAGCAGTTCTTC. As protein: CASRAGTSGFYNEQFF.

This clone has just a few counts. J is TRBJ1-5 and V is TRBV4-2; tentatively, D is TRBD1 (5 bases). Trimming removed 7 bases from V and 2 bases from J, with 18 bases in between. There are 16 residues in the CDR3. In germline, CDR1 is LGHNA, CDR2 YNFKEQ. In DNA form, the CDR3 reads TGTGCCAGCAAACCGGGACCGCCGGGGGGCAATCAGCCCCAGCATTTT. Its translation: CASKPGPPGGNQPQHF.

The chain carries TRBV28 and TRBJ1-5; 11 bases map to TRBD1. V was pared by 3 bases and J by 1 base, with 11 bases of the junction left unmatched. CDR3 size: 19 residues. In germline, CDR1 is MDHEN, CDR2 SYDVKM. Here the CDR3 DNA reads TGTGCCAGCAGTTTGCCCCCCTGGACAGGGGGCTTGAGCAATCAGCCCCAGCATTTT. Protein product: CASSLPPWTGGLSNQPQHF.